This TCR beta chain was captured in a study of T cell changes during pregnancy in multiple sclerosis. Trimming pared 5 bases from V and 3 bases from J, leaving 11 bases between. The CDR3 totals 14 residues. Germline V gene lookup returns CDR1 LNHDA and CDR2 SQIVND (reference sequence). Assay used: immunoSEQ multiplex PCR; TCRdb lists only in-frame clones, some missing. Among 75,000 to 100,000 clones, roughly nine tenths were seen once, and the ten largest hold approximately 1.6%. The chain recombines TRBV19 with TRBJ1-5; D might be TRBD1 (5 bases). The clonotype originates from a female donor in good health, enrolled as a control in a pregnancy study. The sample in question was peripheral blood, obtained after pregnancy. As DNA, the CDR3 is TGTGCCAGTAGTCTTGACAGACCCAATCAGCCCCAGCATTTT. Amino acid sequence: CASSLDRPNQPQHF. The entire variable domain, with the rest obtained from reference TRBV19 and TRBJ1-5, is as follows: DGGITQSPKYLFRKEGQNVTLSCEQNLNHDAMYWYRQDPGQGLRLIYYSQIVNDFQKGDIAEGYSVSREKKESFPLTVTSAQKNPTAFYLCASSLDRPNQPQHFGDGTRLSIL.